The present T cell receptor (beta chain) was sequenced within a study of blood T cell repertoires in COVID-19. The repertoire was sequenced with immunoSEQ multiplex PCR; TCRdb's copy has only in-frame clones and lacks some. Here the sample spans approximately 250,000 clones, approximately 85% being singletons. Trimming removed 0 bases from V and 4 bases from J; junction bases left unmatched: 5. The germline CDR1 and CDR2 sequences are SGHRS and YFSETQ. This CDR3 comprises 16 residues. This clone was detected only a few times. Sequences were obtained from PBMCs or T cells enriched from blood (not recorded which). The V gene is TRBV5-1, the J gene TRBJ2-1; 9 bases fit TRBD1. The origin of this receptor is a woman between 50 and 59 years old with acute COVID-19. Here the CDR3 DNA reads TGCGCCAGCAGCTTGGTAGCGGACAGGGGTTACAATGAGCAGTTCTTC. Its translation is CASSLVADRGYNEQFF.